These 24 T cell receptor beta chains were sequenced from one sample in a study of early T cells in non-severe SARS-CoV-2 infection. TCRdb processed the 5' RACE reads anew with MiXCR; each CDR3 protein has one entry. The sample lists tens of thousands of distinct CDR3 sequences, around 9% occurring once. The sequenced sample consisted of whole blood. These receptors all stem from an adult who was a healthcare worker with PCR-confirmed SARS-CoV-2 infection or an uninfected control (not recorded which).

The rearrangement joins TRBV7-9 to TRBJ1-6, with D tentatively TRBD1 (5 bases). Germline-derived CDR1 and CDR2 are SEHNR and FQNEAQ (reference sequence). The CDR3 length is 14 residues. V shed 10 bases and J shed 7 bases, with 17 bases lying between them. In nucleotides, the CDR3 is TGTGCCAACCCGCATGGACGGGACAATTCACCCCTCCACTTT. Translated, it gives CANPHGRDNSPLHF.

This clonotype has ten or more counts. The chain links TRBV7-2 to TRBJ2-5; either TRBD1 or TRBD2 may fit D (5 bases each). Trimming removed 2 bases at V and 4 bases at J, with 17 bases between. The CDR3 sequence is 16 residues long. Germline V gene lookup returns CDR1 SGHTA and CDR2 FQGNSA. This chain's CDR3 is CASSLPTWGMRETQYF. CDR3 coding DNA: TGTGCCAGCAGCTTACCTACTTGGGGGATGCGAGAGACCCAGTACTTC.

This clonotype was recorded a few times. The CDR3 reads CAWTHQDSKNIQYF. The CDR3, as DNA: TGTGCCTGGACCCACCAGGACAGTAAAAACATTCAGTACTTC. V gene TRBV30 combines with J gene TRBJ2-4; TRBD1 might be the D (6 bases). The V end was cut by 4 bases, the J end by 4 bases, with 14 bases between. This CDR3 has 14 amino acids. The V gene's germline CDR1 is GTSNPN and CDR2 SVGIG (reference sequence).

This clonotype appeared a few times. The CDR3 sequence is CASSEAATAGDTEAFF. DNA of the CDR3: TGTGCCAGCAGTGAAGCTGCTACGGCGGGGGACACTGAAGCTTTCTTT. The gene calls are TRBV2 and TRBJ1-1; D may be TRBD1 (5 bases). Trimming left V 0 bases short and J 3 bases short, with 14 bases between. Germline V lookup: CDR1 SNHLY, CDR2 FYNNEI. The CDR3 sequence is 16 residues long.

The rearrangement joins TRBV21-1 to TRBJ2-4; no check of the table's D call, TRBD1, against the DNA was made. TRBV21-1 is a pseudogene segment. This CDR3 has 16 residues. Here the CDR3 reads CASSYRVPTGKNIQYF. The CDR3 DNA follows: TGTGCCAGCAGCTACCGGGTACCAACTGGCAAAAACATTCAGTACTTC.

This clonotype was seen only a few times. This rearrangement joins TRBV11-2 to TRBJ2-1, with 9 positions matching TRBD2. Looked up from germline, CDR1 is SGHAT and CDR2 is FQNNGV. The CDR3 spans 18 residues. The V and J ends lost 2 bases and 8 bases, in that order; junction bases with no gene match: 16. This chain's CDR3 is CASSLYAPGLAGSYEQFF. CDR3 nucleotide sequence: TGTGCCAGCAGCTTATATGCCCCCGGGCTAGCGGGGAGCTATGAGCAGTTCTTC.

This clonotype was seen a few times. The chain combines TRBV25-1 with TRBJ1-1; D unclear. V lost 7 bases to trimming and J lost 4 bases, with 7 bases between them. The V gene's germline CDR1 is MGHDK and CDR2 SYGVNS. CDR3 length: 11 amino acids. CDR3 sequence (DNA): TGTGCCAGCATAGGGATCACTGAAGCTTTCTTT. Amino acids: CASIGITEAFF.

The sample holds many counts of this clonotype. The chain recombines TRBV24-1 with TRBJ2-3; TRBD2 agrees at 7 bases. Trimming cost V 10 bases and J 2 bases; bases outside gene matches: 2. CDR3 length: 12 residues. The germline CDR1 and CDR2 sequences are KGHDR and SFDVKD. The CDR3 protein is CATRGDTDTQYF. The CDR3 DNA reads TGTGCCACACGGGGGGACACAGATACGCAGTATTTT.

This clonotype appeared many times. This chain joins TRBV5-5 and TRBJ2-3, with D perhaps matching TRBD2 (6 bases). Between the trimmed V and J ends, which lost 3 bases and 4 bases, there was a span of 9 bases. Per germline, CDR1 SGHKS and CDR2 YYEKEE (reference sequence). The CDR3 length is 13 residues. The chain's CDR3 is CASSSPSADTQYF. The CDR3 nucleotides are TGTGCCAGCAGCTCGCCTAGCGCAGATACGCAGTATTTT.

The chain links TRBV30 to TRBJ2-7; 7 nucleotides agree with TRBD2. The V segment lost 2 bases and the J segment 2 bases; nucleotides outside the gene matches: 9. The CDR3 is 15 amino acids. CDR1 is GTSNPN and CDR2 is SVGIG in the germline V gene (reference sequence). CDR3 bases: TGTGCCTGGAGTCCCTTCGGGCGGGAGACCTACGAGCAGTACTTC. It is translated as CAWSPFGRETYEQYF. The full variable domain, rest sourced from reference TRBV30 and TRBJ2-7, is SQTIHQWPATLVQPVGSPLSLECTVEGTSNPNLYWYRQAAGRGLQLLFYSVGIGQISSEVPQNLSASRPQDRQFILSSKKLLLSDSGFYLCAWSPFGRETYEQYFGPGTRLTVT.

This clonotype has only a few counts. V gene TRBV20-1 combines with J gene TRBJ1-2, with unresolved D. This CDR3 is 12 amino acids long. The germline V gene encodes CDR1 DFQATT and CDR2 SNEGSKA (reference sequence). Trimming took off 3 bases at V and 4 bases at J, with 9 bases between the two ends. This CDR3 reads CSASFEGYGYTF. As DNA, the CDR3 is TGCAGTGCTAGCTTTGAGGGCTATGGCTACACCTTC.

This chain links TRBV30 with TRBJ1-4; D perhaps matches TRBD1 (5 bases). V lost 2 bases and J lost 4, with 8 bases in between. This CDR3 spans 13 amino acids. Germline assignment: CDR1 GTSNPN and CDR2 SVGIG (reference sequence). CDR3 amino acids: CAWSLQVNEKLFF. The CDR3 DNA is TGTGCCTGGAGTCTACAGGTTAATGAAAAACTGTTTTTT.

Ten or more counts support this clonotype. The V and J genes are TRBV18 and TRBJ1-1, with 7 positions matching TRBD1. V dropped 6 bases and J dropped 4; count of bases not matched to a gene: 8. Germline CDR1 and CDR2: KGHSH and LQKENI. CDR3 length: 14 amino acids. CDR3 in DNA: TGTGCCAGCTCGCCCGGACAGGAGGTCACTGAAGCTTTCTTT. Amino acids: CASSPGQEVTEAFF.

There are a few counts of this clonotype. The chain recombines TRBV30 with TRBJ2-6; no clear D. Germline CDR1 GTSNPN, CDR2 SVGIG (reference sequence). The CDR3 is 14 residues long. V dropped 4 bases and J dropped 0 bases, with 7 bases sitting between them. The CDR3 bases are TGTGCCTGGAAGGACCTCTCTGGGGCCAACGTCCTGACTTTC. Amino acids: CAWKDLSGANVLTF.

Ten or more counts support this clonotype. This chain uses TRBV4-1 with TRBJ1-3, with D possibly being TRBD1 (5 bases). The germline V gene has CDR1 MGHRA and CDR2 YSYEKL. Trimming removed 3 bases at V and 4 bases at J, with 16 bases between. The CDR3 has 16 residues. The CDR3 DNA reads TGCGCCAGCAGCCAGGGACCCCAGGCACCGGGAAACACCATATATTTT. This translates into CASSQGPQAPGNTIYF.

The sample holds many counts of this clonotype. V and J are TRBV7-3 and TRBJ2-3; 8 nucleotides match TRBD2. The CDR3 is made up of 15 amino acids. From germline, CDR1 is SGHTA and CDR2 FQGTGA. V shed 5 bases and J 10 bases; nucleotides not matched to a gene: 14. Here the CDR3 reads CASSPGVAGPRPQYF. The CDR3 nucleotides read TGTGCCAGCAGCCCAGGGGTAGCGGGGCCTCGCCCGCAGTATTTT.

At least ten counts were recorded for this clonotype. The J gene is TRBJ1-5, the V gene TRBV19; tentatively, D is TRBD1 (6 bases). Germline CDR1 LNHDA, CDR2 SQIVND (reference sequence). The CDR3 totals 18 residues. Trimming pared 7 bases from V and 3 bases from J, leaving 25 bases between. CDR3 sequence: CASKARGDTFLYNQPQHF. CDR3 sequence (DNA): TGTGCCAGTAAGGCAAGGGGGGACACCTTCCTGTACAATCAGCCCCAGCATTTT.

V is TRBV6-5 and J is TRBJ2-7, with 9 bases lining up with TRBD1. Germline trimming cut 4 bases from V and 5 bases from J; bases unmatched to any gene: 6. Per the germline V gene, CDR1 is MNHEY and CDR2 is SVGAGI. The CDR3 consists of 14 residues. The chain's CDR3 is CASSFRDRAHEQYF. DNA for the CDR3: TGTGCCAGCAGTTTCCGGGACAGGGCCCACGAGCAGTACTTC.

Only a few counts were recorded for this clonotype. This chain connects TRBV3-1 to TRBJ2-1; D remains unclear. Trimming took off 2 bases at V and 8 bases at J, with 16 bases between the two ends. CDR1 is LGHDT and CDR2 is YNNKEL in the germline V gene (reference sequence). This CDR3 contains 15 residues. CDR3 amino acids: CASSQFQSPSDEQFF. The CDR3 nucleotides read TGTGCCAGCAGCCAATTCCAGTCCCCATCCGATGAGCAGTTCTTC.

This clonotype has just a few counts. The chain combines TRBV20-1 with TRBJ1-5; possible D gene TRBD1, 6 bases. The CDR3 spans 14 residues. Germline V gene lookup returns CDR1 DFQATT and CDR2 SNEGSKA (reference sequence). The ends were cut back, 4 bases at V and 6 bases at J, with 16 bases in the middle. The CDR3 protein is CSATTPGEAQPQHF. CDR3 nucleotides: TGCAGTGCTACGACTCCAGGGGAGGCTCAGCCCCAGCATTTT.

This chain connects TRBV7-9 to TRBJ1-1; D is unclear. The ends were cut back, 5 bases at V and 5 bases at J, with 12 bases in the middle. The CDR3 loop spans 13 amino acids. The germline CDR1 and CDR2 sequences are SEHNR and FQNEAQ (reference sequence). The CDR3 DNA reads as TGTGCCAGCAGCCCTCCATCGTCAACTGAAGCTTTCTTT. Amino acids: CASSPPSSTEAFF.

This clonotype was picked up many times. The gene calls are TRBV7-2 and TRBJ2-7; the D is unclear. The germline V gene encodes CDR1 SGHTA and CDR2 FQGNSA. This CDR3 contains 13 residues. Trimming removed 5 bases at V and 6 bases at J, with 14 bases between. CDR3 loop: CASSLGRVGEQYF. As DNA, the CDR3 is TGTGCCAGCAGCCTAGGACGTGTGGGCGAGCAGTACTTC.

This clonotype was detected a few times. The rearrangement joins TRBV24-1 to TRBJ2-3; D gene uncertain. The CDR3 runs 13 residues. CDR1 and CDR2 from the germline V gene are KGHDR and SFDVKD. V was clipped by 5 bases and J by 4 bases, with 9 bases between them. The CDR3 reads CATSAADPDTQYF. DNA of the CDR3: TGTGCCACCAGTGCTGCGGATCCAGATACGCAGTATTTT.

This chain links TRBV6-1 with TRBJ1-6; D uncertain. The CDR3 runs to 13 residues. Looked up from germline, CDR1 is MNHNS and CDR2 is SASEGT. V lost 2 bases, J lost 7 bases, and 6 bases lay in between. The CDR3 sequence: CASSETLNSPLHF. Written as DNA, the CDR3 is TGTGCCAGCAGTGAAACCCTAAATTCACCCCTCCACTTT.